The rows below give T cell receptor beta chains drawn from one sample of a study of T cell responses to AZD1222 COVID-19 vaccine. Measured with immunoSEQ multiplex PCR; TCRdb has only the in-frame clones, and not every one. The sample has about 140,000 clones, around nine tenths seen once; the top ten hold approximately 1.5%. The material sequenced was peripheral blood, taken on day 0 of AZD1222 vaccination. Source of these receptors: an adult in good health. CDR3s include the opening cysteine and the closing phenylalanine or tryptophan. The order of the fields is CDR3 length, clone size, D gene, V gene, J gene, CDR3 DNA, CDR3 protein. D genes are given only for firm matches. Size values are once, few and many counts, or a class for expanded clones, and some rows have none.

>14|-|-|TRBV2|TRBJ1-1
TGTGCCAGCAGGGGGACGGGGGGAAACACTGAAGCTTTCTTT
CASRGTGGNTEAFF
>17|-|-|TRBV4-1|TRBJ1-1
TGCGCCAGCAGCCAAGATTCTAGGGGGGGCACGAACACTGAAGCTTTCTTT
CASSQDSRGGTNTEAFF
>16|-|TRBD2|TRBV28|TRBJ2-4
TGTGCCAGCAGTCTCCGACTAGCGGGAGTTTCCCACATTCAGTACTTC
CASSLRLAGVSHIQYF
>14|-|-|TRBV18|TRBJ1-1
TGTGCCAGCTCAGCCCGGACGGGGAACACTGAAGCTTTCTTT
CASSARTGNTEAFF
>14|-|-|TRBV2|TRBJ2-1
TGTGCCAGCTCAGTCGACGGGAGAACAAATGAGCAGTTCTTC
CASSVDGRTNEQFF
>18|-|TRBD1|TRBV6-2/TRBV6-3|TRBJ1-5
TGTGCCAGCAGTTCCGCGACCTACAGGGGAAAGAGCAATCAGCCCCAGCATTTT
CASSSATYRGKSNQPQHF
>14|-|-|TRBV4-1|TRBJ2-7
TGCGCCAGCAGCCAAGATCGGACATCCTACGAGCAGTACTTC
CASSQDRTSYEQYF
>16|-|TRBD1|TRBV9|TRBJ1-1
TGTGCCAGCAGCGGGAGGACAGGGGGACTTAACACTGAAGCTTTCTTT
CASSGRTGGLNTEAFF
>16|once|-|TRBV7-9|TRBJ1-2
TGTGCCAGCAGCCCACGGGGGGGCGCGAGGAACTATGGCTACACCTTC
CASSPRGGARNYGYTF
>15|once|-|TRBV7-2|TRBJ2-1
TGTGCCAGCAGCTTAGGTCTAGCCTCCTACAATGAGCAGTTCTTC
CASSLGLASYNEQFF
>13|-|-|TRBV2|TRBJ1-1
TGTGCCAGCAAACCAGTAATGAACACTGAAGCTTTCTTT
CASKPVMNTEAFF
>17|once|-|TRBV4-2|TRBJ1-2
TGTGCCAGCAGCCAAGATTTAAATGGGGGACTAAACTATGGCTACACCTTC
CASSQDLNGGLNYGYTF
>16|-|TRBD1|TRBV18|TRBJ2-7
TGTGCCAGCTCACCAATGTGGGGGACAGGAGCCTACGAGCAGTACTTC
CASSPMWGTGAYEQYF
>16|-|TRBD1|TRBV7-9|TRBJ1-2
TGTGCCAGCAGCTTAGCCCAGACAGGGGGCGGGAATGGCTACACCTTC
CASSLAQTGGGNGYTF
>13|-|TRBD1|TRBV10-3|TRBJ1-2
TGTGCCATTGGACAGGGGAGGGACTATGGCTACACCTTC
CAIGQGRDYGYTF
>15|-|-|TRBV4-1|TRBJ1-1
TGCGCCAGCAGCCAACCCCGGAGGGGGAACACTGAAGCTTTCTTT
CASSQPRRGNTEAFF
>10|-|TRBD1|TRBV29-1|TRBJ2-3
TGCAGCGTTGGGGACAGCAAGCTTTATTTT
CSVGDSKLYF
>16|-|TRBD1|TRBV7-6|TRBJ2-2
TGTGCCAGCAGCTCAACGGACAGGCCGAACACCGGGGAGCTGTTTTTT
CASSSTDRPNTGELFF
>16|-|TRBD2|TRBV2|TRBJ2-1
TGTGCCAGCAGTGAAACTCCTAGCGGTCTCTACAATGAGCAGTTCTTC
CASSETPSGLYNEQFF
>16|-|-|TRBV30|TRBJ1-2
TGTGCCTTAAAAAAGGCCGGGACTCCCCCTAACTATGGCTACACCTTC
CALKKAGTPPNYGYTF
>16|-|-|TRBV13|TRBJ1-2
TGTGCCAGCAGCTCGTTCACCGGGAGCTCCGAGGGAGGCTACACCTTC
CASSSFTGSSEGGYTF
>13|-|TRBD1|TRBV25-1|TRBJ1-2
TGTGCCAGCAGTGACGACAGGGGGCCTGGCTACACCTTC
CASSDDRGPGYTF
>18|-|-|TRBV6-6|TRBJ1-2
TGTGCCAGCAGTCCAACCCGGGGGGAGGCTTTCCTTAACTATGGCTACACCTTC
CASSPTRGEAFLNYGYTF
>17|-|-|TRBV1|TRBJ2-1
TGCACCAGCAGCCAAGATCACTCGGGGAGCTCCTACAATGAGCAGTTCTTC
CTSSQDHSGSSYNEQFF
>17|-|TRBD2|TRBV10-3|TRBJ2-2
TGTGCCATCAGTGAGATTGGACTAGCGGGGAACACCGGGGAGCTGTTTTTT
CAISEIGLAGNTGELFF
>18|-|TRBD1|TRBV2|TRBJ1-4
TGTGCCAGCAGTGGTCACTCGGGACAGGGGGCCTATAATGAAAAACTGTTTTTT
CASSGHSGQGAYNEKLFF
>15|-|-|TRBV2|TRBJ2-4
TGTGCCAGCGGATTTGAACTAGTTGCCAAAAACATTCAGTACTTC
CASGFELVAKNIQYF
>16|-|TRBD1|TRBV24-1|TRBJ2-6
TGTGCCACCAGTGACCTGACAGGGCCCGGGGCCAACGTCCTGACTTTC
CATSDLTGPGANVLTF
>16|-|-|TRBV2|TRBJ1-1
TGTGCCAGCAGCGTCCCTCCCGGACAGCTGAACACTGAAGCTTTCTTT
CASSVPPGQLNTEAFF
>14|-|-|TRBV11-2|TRBJ2-2
TGTGCCAGCAGCTTAAATCCGAACACCGGGGAGCTGTTTTTT
CASSLNPNTGELFF
>14|-|TRBD1|TRBV30|TRBJ2-2
TGTGCCTGGGCTACAGGGGGTTACACCGGGGAGCTGTTTTTT
CAWATGGYTGELFF
>15|-|TRBD2|TRBV7-2|TRBJ2-7
TGTGCCAGCAGCTTACTTTGGACTAGCGACTACGAGCAGTACTTC
CASSLLWTSDYEQYF
>13|-|-|TRBV11-2|TRBJ2-7
TGTGCCAGCAGCCCTGTGGGTTCCTACGAGCAGTACTTC
CASSPVGSYEQYF
>15|-|-|TRBV7-3|TRBJ2-5
TGTGCCAGCAGCTTAACGGTTGGGGTCCAAGAGACCCAGTACTTC
CASSLTVGVQETQYF
>15|once|TRBD1|TRBV5-4|TRBJ1-6
TGTGCCAGCAGTCTGGACAGGGGCGATAATTCACCCCTCCACTTT
CASSLDRGDNSPLHF
>13|-|-|TRBV27|TRBJ1-2
TGTGCCAGCAGTGTCGGGGGGGGCTATGGCTACACCTTC
CASSVGGGYGYTF
>12|-|-|TRBV28|TRBJ1-2
TGTGCCGTGGGCGGGGGGGCCTATGGCTACACCTTC
CAVGGGAYGYTF
>14|once|-|TRBV6-5|TRBJ1-2
TGTGCCAGCAGTTACTCGGGGTCTAGGGATGGCTACACCTTC
CASSYSGSRDGYTF
>15|-|-|TRBV5-1|TRBJ2-1
TGCGCCAGCAGTATGGGGCCGGGACGATCCTATGAGCAGTTCTTC
CASSMGPGRSYEQFF
>15|-|-|TRBV18|TRBJ1-2
TGTGCCAGCTCACCCCCTCCCGGAGAGGGAGGAGGCTACACCTTC
CASSPPPGEGGGYTF
>14|-|-|TRBV29-1|TRBJ2-7
TGCAGCGTTGAAATTCGAGGGGGCTCCTACGAGCAGTACTTC
CSVEIRGGSYEQYF
>15|-|-|TRBV2|TRBJ2-1
TGTGCCAGCAGTGAAGCGCAGCGGAGCCACAATGAGCAGTTCTTC
CASSEAQRSHNEQFF
>16|-|TRBD1|TRBV5-1|TRBJ1-1
TGCGCCAGCAGCTCGCGACAGGGAAGAGGGAACACTGAAGCTTTCTTT
CASSSRQGRGNTEAFF
>15|-|TRBD1|TRBV5-4|TRBJ2-7
TGTGCCAGCAGCTCTCCGGGACAGGGGGGCTACGAGCAGTACTTC
CASSSPGQGGYEQYF
>13|once|-|TRBV5-1|TRBJ1-1
TGCGCCAGCAGCATGCAGGGGAACACTGAAGCTTTCTTT
CASSMQGNTEAFF
>17|-|-|TRBV27|TRBJ2-2
TGTGCCAGCAGTTCCCGGCAGGGACCCTGGAACACCGGGGAGCTGTTTTTT
CASSSRQGPWNTGELFF
>17|-|-|TRBV19|TRBJ1-3
TGTGCCAGTATAGGGGCAGGGAGATTCTTCTCTGGAAACACCATATATTTT
CASIGAGRFFSGNTIYF
>12|-|-|TRBV5-4|TRBJ1-1
TGTGCCAGCAGCTTAGGACAAGATAAAGCTTTCTTT
CASSLGQDKAFF
>13|-|TRBD1|TRBV19|TRBJ1-6
TGTGCCAGTAGAGGACAGGGAGGTTCACCCCTCCACTTT
CASRGQGGSPLHF
>13|-|-|TRBV7-3|TRBJ2-1
TGTGCCAGCAGCCCTACTAGCTCGAGTGAGCAGTTCTTC
CASSPTSSSEQFF
>13|-|-|TRBV28|TRBJ2-7
TGTGCCAGCCATCGGACGGGTACCTACGAGCAGTACTTC
CASHRTGTYEQYF
>16|-|TRBD2|TRBV11-3|TRBJ2-2
TGTGCCAGCAGCTCCCCGGGAGGGATTAACACCGGGGAGCTGTTTTTT
CASSSPGGINTGELFF